This TCR beta chain was captured in a study of human T cells and chemical hapten exposure. Time point of the sample: patch test 1, 2 weeks after DPC sensitization. This sample's treatment: therapeutic diphenylcyclopropenone sensitization with weekly scalp DPC. Trimming took 6 bases from V and 0 from J, leaving 9 bases between them. Per the germline V gene, CDR1 is MNHEY and CDR2 is SVGAGI. This CDR3 comprises 13 residues. This clonotype occurred a few times. TCRdb reprocessed the RACE reads with MiXCR, giving one entry per CDR3 protein. The sample yields around 150,000 distinct CDR3 sequences, about 14% seen once.

The V gene is TRBV6-5, the J gene TRBJ2-7, with D perhaps matching TRBD2 (6 bases). The starting material was whole blood, obtained in connection with sensitization to the hapten diphenylcyclopropenone (DPC). This TCR derives from a woman between 25 and 40 years old with alopecia areata. Some clones in this sample may be carry-over from other donors' samples. The CDR3 coding sequence is TGTGCCAGCAGCCGCGGGATCTCCTACGAGCAGTACTTC. Its translation: CASSRGISYEQYF.